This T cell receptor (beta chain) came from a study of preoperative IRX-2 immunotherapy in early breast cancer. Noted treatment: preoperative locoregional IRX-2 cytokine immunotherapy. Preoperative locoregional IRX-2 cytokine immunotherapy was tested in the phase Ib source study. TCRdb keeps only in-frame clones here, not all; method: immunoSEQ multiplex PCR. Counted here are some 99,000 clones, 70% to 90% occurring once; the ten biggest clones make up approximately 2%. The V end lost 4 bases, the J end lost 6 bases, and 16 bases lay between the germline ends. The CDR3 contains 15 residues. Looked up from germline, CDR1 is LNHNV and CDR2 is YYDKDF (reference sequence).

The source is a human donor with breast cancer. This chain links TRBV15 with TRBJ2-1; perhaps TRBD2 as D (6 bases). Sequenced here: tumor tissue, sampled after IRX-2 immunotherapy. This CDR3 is CATSTGGANLNEQFF. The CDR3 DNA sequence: TGTGCCACCAGCACCGGCGGGGCGAATCTCAATGAGCAGTTCTTC.